This T cell receptor beta chain originates from a study of blood T cell repertoires in COVID-19. Study overall: Acute and convalescent COVID-19 samples came from the United States, Italy and Spain. In each case, the material was cDNA or gDNA derived from T cells, B-cell-depleted T cells, or PBMCs.

V lost 2 bases to trimming and J lost 1 base; unmatched junction nucleotides: 9. In germline, CDR1 is SGHRS, CDR2 YFSETQ. The CDR3 has 16 amino acids. Recruited during active infection, patients (from Seattle) were subsequently followed longitudinally. Generated by immunoSEQ multiplex PCR, the TCRdb table keeps only in-frame clones and is missing some. The repertoire includes a few hundred thousand clones, more than 80% of them detected once, and just under 6.5% sits in the top ten. This chain joins TRBV5-1 and TRBJ2-7, with 7 nucleotides matching TRBD1. Sequencing used peripheral blood. The source of this sequence is a woman aged 45-59 years with COVID-19, enrolled during active disease. This chain's CDR3 is CASSLPQGNPSYEQYF. CDR3 DNA: TGCGCCAGCAGCTTACCACAGGGGAACCCGTCCTACGAGCAGTACTTC.